The rows below give T cell receptor beta chains drawn from one sample of a study of blood T cell repertoires in COVID-19. Data came from immunoSEQ multiplex PCR; TCRdb stores just in-frame clones and leaves some out. The sample consists of fewer than 35,000 clones, 85% to 90% of them appearing once. Material: peripheral blood. These TCRs come from a man at least 80 years old with acute or convalescent COVID-19. Both conserved end residues are part of each CDR3. The order of the fields is J gene, clone size, D gene, V gene, CDR3 protein, CDR3 DNA. The D gene is left open where the match is weak. The size of a clone is reported for some rows only, either as once, few or many, or as a class for expanded clones.

j_call: TRBJ2-5
clone_size: .
d_call: .
v_call: TRBV5-1
cdr3_aa: CASSLGLGETQYF
cdr3_nt: TGCGCCAGCAGCTTGGGATTGGGCGAGACCCAGTACTTC

j_call: TRBJ1-1
clone_size: .
d_call: TRBD1
v_call: TRBV29-1
cdr3_aa: CSVEGGGQGAEAFF
cdr3_nt: TGCAGCGTTGAGGGCGGAGGACAGGGGGCTGAAGCTTTCTTT

j_call: TRBJ1-1
clone_size: .
d_call: TRBD1
v_call: TRBV11-2
cdr3_aa: CASSATTGEGTEAFF
cdr3_nt: TGTGCCAGCAGCGCAACGACAGGGGAGGGCACTGAAGCTTTCTTT

j_call: TRBJ2-3
clone_size: few
d_call: .
v_call: TRBV7-8
cdr3_aa: CASSFQGKPTDTQYF
cdr3_nt: TGTGCCAGCAGTTTCCAGGGGAAACCCACAGATACGCAGTATTTT

j_call: TRBJ2-2
clone_size: .
d_call: TRBD2
v_call: TRBV7-9
cdr3_aa: CASSLGAGGPAGELFF
cdr3_nt: TGTGCCAGCAGCTTAGGGGCGGGAGGGCCGGCCGGGGAGCTGTTTTTT

j_call: TRBJ1-1
clone_size: .
d_call: .
v_call: TRBV19
cdr3_aa: CASRREGNTEAFF
cdr3_nt: TGTGCCAGTAGGAGAGAGGGGAACACTGAAGCTTTCTTT

j_call: TRBJ2-2
clone_size: .
d_call: TRBD2
v_call: TRBV7-9
cdr3_aa: CASSPVRTSGNVGTGELFF
cdr3_nt: TGTGCCAGCAGCCCCGTGAGGACTAGCGGGAATGTGGGAACCGGGGAGCTGTTTTTT

j_call: TRBJ1-1
clone_size: .
d_call: .
v_call: TRBV6-1
cdr3_aa: CASSDRWGGKTEAFF
cdr3_nt: TGTGCCAGCAGTGACCGCTGGGGGGGCAAGACTGAAGCTTTCTTT

j_call: TRBJ2-5
clone_size: .
d_call: .
v_call: TRBV7-9
cdr3_aa: CASSPFVLALGETQYF
cdr3_nt: TGTGCCAGCAGCCCCTTTGTACTAGCCCTAGGAGAGACCCAGTACTTC

j_call: TRBJ1-1
clone_size: .
d_call: .
v_call: TRBV27
cdr3_aa: CASSLTGPGSTEAFF
cdr3_nt: TGTGCCAGCAGTTTAACAGGGCCGGGGAGCACTGAAGCTTTCTTT

j_call: TRBJ1-2
clone_size: .
d_call: .
v_call: TRBV5-6
cdr3_aa: CASSLGQQTYGYTF
cdr3_nt: TGTGCCAGCAGCTTGGGACAGCAAACCTATGGCTACACCTTC

j_call: TRBJ2-1
clone_size: .
d_call: TRBD2
v_call: TRBV11-2
cdr3_aa: CASSLGTSNEQFF
cdr3_nt: TGTGCCAGCAGCTTAGGGACTAGCAATGAGCAGTTCTTC

j_call: TRBJ1-1
clone_size: .
d_call: .
v_call: TRBV5-1
cdr3_aa: CASSSNRESMNTEAFF
cdr3_nt: TGCGCCAGCAGCTCCAACAGGGAATCGATGAACACTGAAGCTTTCTTT

j_call: TRBJ2-5
clone_size: .
d_call: .
v_call: TRBV28
cdr3_aa: CASTSPRAGQETQYF
cdr3_nt: TGTGCCAGCACCTCCCCCAGGGCTGGCCAAGAGACCCAGTACTTC

j_call: TRBJ1-6
clone_size: .
d_call: .
v_call: TRBV5-1
cdr3_aa: CASSLDLAQQGSPLHF
cdr3_nt: TGCGCCAGCAGCTTGGACCTAGCTCAACAAGGTTCACCCCTCCACTTT

j_call: TRBJ2-3
clone_size: once
d_call: TRBD2
v_call: TRBV10-2
cdr3_aa: CASSNPLAGGRADTQYF
cdr3_nt: TGCGCCAGCAGTAATCCACTAGCGGGAGGGCGTGCAGATACGCAGTATTTT